These T cell receptor beta chains were read from a single sample in a study of T cells in Graves' hyperthyroidism and ophthalmopathy. One entry per CDR3 protein, called by TCRdb with MiXCR from the multiplex PCR reads. This sample has 610,000 or so distinct CDR3 sequences, with about half found just once. Sequenced input: peripheral blood or thyroid tissue (not recorded which). The receptors derive from a woman in her late teens or twenties with Graves' hyperthyroidism. Both conserved end residues are part of each CDR3. A D gene is named only where the DNA matches it firmly. The size entry is marked missing in some rows and otherwise reads once, few, many or a size class.

j_call v_call clone_size d_call cdr3_nt cdr3_aa
TRBJ1-5 TRBV10-3 many NA TGTGCCGTGTCGGGGGAGCGGGATCAGCCCCAGCATTTT CAVSGERDQPQHF
TRBJ1-5 TRBV19 NA NA TGTGCCAGTAGATTCCAGGGGTTGAGCAATCAGCCCCAGCATTTT CASRFQGLSNQPQHF
TRBJ1-2 TRBV7-9 NA NA TGTGCCAGCAGCTTAGGGGCAGCCTTTGCCTCTTCCTATGGCTACACCTTC CASSLGAAFASSYGYTF
TRBJ2-7 TRBV6-5 many TRBD2 TGTGCCAGCAGTTTTGGGCGGGAGTCCTACGAGCAGTACTTC CASSFGRESYEQYF
TRBJ1-4 TRBV3-1 few NA TGTGCCAGCAGCCAGGGCTCCTCCGGAAAACTGTTTTTT CASSQGSSGKLFF
TRBJ1-6 TRBV15 NA TRBD1 TGTGCCACCAGCAGCGGGACAGGGGTTAATTCACCCCTCCACTTT CATSSGTGVNSPLHF
TRBJ2-2 TRBV24-1 NA NA TGTGCCACCAGTCCGCGGGTACTCGCTGGGGGCGGCTTTACAATACCCTCCGGGGAGCTGTTTTTT CATSPRVLAGGGFTIPSGELFF
TRBJ1-2 TRBV3-1 many NA TGTGCCAGCAGCCAACCCGCCGGAGGTAGCGACTATGGCTACACCTTC CASSQPAGGSDYGYTF
TRBJ2-2 TRBV24-1 many NA TGTGCCACCAGTGAGGGGACACTGAACACCGGGGAGCTGTTTTTT CATSEGTLNTGELFF
TRBJ1-2 TRBV5-6 many NA TGTGCCAGCAGCCCAGGACTGACGTATGGCTACACCTTC CASSPGLTYGYTF